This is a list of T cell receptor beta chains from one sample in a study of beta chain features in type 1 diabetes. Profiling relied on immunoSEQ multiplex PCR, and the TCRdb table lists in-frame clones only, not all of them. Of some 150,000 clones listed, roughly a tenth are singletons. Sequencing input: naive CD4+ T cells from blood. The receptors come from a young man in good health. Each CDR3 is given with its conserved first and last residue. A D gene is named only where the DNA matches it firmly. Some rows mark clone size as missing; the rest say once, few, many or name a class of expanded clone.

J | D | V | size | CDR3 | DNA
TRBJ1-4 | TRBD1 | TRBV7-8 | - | CASTRRQGTNEKLFF | TGTGCCAGCACTAGGAGACAGGGGACTAATGAAAAACTGTTTTTT
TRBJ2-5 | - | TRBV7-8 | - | CASSFNGQGETQYF | TGTGCCAGCAGCTTTAACGGGCAGGGTGAGACCCAGTACTTC
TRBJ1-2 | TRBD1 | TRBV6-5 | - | CASITGVGYGYTF | TGTGCCAGCATCACAGGGGTTGGCTATGGCTACACCTTC
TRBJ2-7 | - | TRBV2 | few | CASSYTRGEQYF | TGTGCCAGCAGTTATACTCGCGGTGAGCAGTACTTC
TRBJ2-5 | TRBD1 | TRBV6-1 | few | CASSDGQGQETQYF | TGTGCCAGCAGTGATGGACAGGGACAAGAGACCCAGTACTTC
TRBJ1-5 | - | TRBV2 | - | CASSTGYQPQHF | TGTGCCAGCAGTACAGGGTATCAGCCCCAGCATTTT
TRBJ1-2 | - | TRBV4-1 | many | CASSQVRANYGYTF | TGCGCCAGCAGCCAAGTACGGGCTAACTATGGCTACACCTTC
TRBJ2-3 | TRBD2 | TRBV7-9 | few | CASSGRAGGPDTQYF | TGTGCCAGCAGCGGACGAGCGGGGGGCCCAGATACGCAGTATTTT
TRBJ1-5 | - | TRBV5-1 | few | CASSLEPGGNQPQHF | TGCGCCAGCAGCTTGGAACCAGGGGGCAATCAGCCCCAGCATTTT
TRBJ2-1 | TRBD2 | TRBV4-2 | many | CASSQEAGAYNEQFF | TGTGCCAGCAGCCAAGAGGCGGGGGCCTACAATGAGCAGTTCTTC
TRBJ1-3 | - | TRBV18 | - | CASSPPNGVSGNTIYF | TGTGCCAGCTCACCACCGAACGGGGTCTCTGGAAACACCATATATTTT
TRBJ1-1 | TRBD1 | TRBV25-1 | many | CASSERTGGYTEAFF | TGTGCCAGCAGTGAGCGGACAGGGGGCTACACTGAAGCTTTCTTT
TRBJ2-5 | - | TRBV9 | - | CASSAWGGGGQETQYF | TGTGCCAGCAGCGCCTGGGGGGGAGGGGGACAAGAGACCCAGTACTTC
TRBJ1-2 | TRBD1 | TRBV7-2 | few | CASSLAGVRGPSGSGYTF | TGTGCCAGCAGCTTAGCGGGAGTCAGGGGGCCCTCAGGTTCTGGCTACACCTTC
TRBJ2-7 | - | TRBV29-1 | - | CSVGGYRDGSEQYF | TGCAGCGTTGGGGGATACAGGGATGGCAGCGAGCAGTACTTC
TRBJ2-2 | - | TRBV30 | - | CAWSVGGGNTGELFF | TGTGCCTGGAGTGTAGGGGGGGGGAACACCGGGGAGCTGTTTTTT